This note documents a single T cell receptor beta chain sequence. The target antigen is unknown. The CDR3 length is 11 residues. V lost 3 bases, J lost 5 bases, and 1 base stayed unmatched. CDR1 SQVTM and CDR2 ANQGSEA come from the germline V gene. These data come from a study of Graves' ophthalmopathy and Graves' hyperthyroidism. Study-wide points: With 65% to 71% sensitivity and approximately 73% specificity, the model predicted ophthalmopathy progression.

Amplified material comprised TCR beta CDR3 regions derived from RNA transcripts. The first round was an RT-PCR with HTBI primers, and the second round was a multiplex PCR. TCRdb processed the multiplex PCR reads anew with MiXCR; each CDR3 protein has one entry. The sample comprises some 1.1 million distinct CDR3 sequences, roughly 35% of which are singletons, and 11% rests with the top ten. The diagnosis combined clinical symptoms, thyroxine, TRAb, thyroid ultrasound and orbital computed tomography scans. The TCR originated in an adult man with Graves' hyperthyroidism. This sequence joins TRBV29-1 and TRBJ2-7, with 7 bases lining up with TRBD2. The source material was peripheral blood or thyroid tissue (not recorded which). Here the CDR3 DNA reads TGCAGCGTTGAGGGGGGGAACGAGCAGTACTTC. As protein: CSVEGGNEQYF.